This entry is about one T cell receptor (beta chain). Its antigen is unknown. CDR3 size: 14 residues. Trimming removed 0 bases from V and 8 bases from J; junction bases left unmatched: 2. Germline values: CDR1 SGHRS, CDR2 YFSETQ. This sample stems from a study of T cell responses to AZD1222 COVID-19 vaccine. Findings of the study overall: Researchers report vaccine-associated CD4 TCRs spanning spike, with dominance at 160-218 and 743-854. Two doses of AZD1222 preceded a rise in Spike-specific TCR breadth and depth. Most donors were white British and more were female, and clonal diversity was possibly underestimated.

Using immunoSEQ multiplex PCR, the repertoire was profiled, and TCRdb retains in-frame clones only, with some absent. The data contain 200,000 to 250,000 clones, about 92% of them singletons. The V gene is TRBV5-1, the J gene TRBJ1-6, with 7 bases fitting TRBD1. The input for sequencing was peripheral blood, taken on day 0 of MenACWY control vaccination. The sequence came from an adult in good health. The CDR3 sequence is CASSLVQGDSPLHF. DNA of the CDR3: TGCGCCAGCAGCTTGGTGCAGGGGGATTCACCCCTCCACTTT. Full variable domain (outside the CDR3, taken from reference TRBV5-1 and TRBJ1-6): KAGVTQTPRYLIKTRGQQVTLSCSPISGHRSVSWYQQTPGQGLQFLFEYFSETQRNKGNFPGRFSGRQFSNSRSEMNVSTLELGDSALYLCASSLVQGDSPLHFGNGTRLTVT.